A selection of T cell receptor beta chains follows, all from one sample in a study of PD-1 blockade in classical Hodgkin lymphoma. Profiling relied on immunoSEQ multiplex PCR, and the TCRdb table lists in-frame clones only, not all of them. The data show tens of thousands of clones, with 80% seen just once and roughly a fifth held by the top ten. Source: peripheral blood mononuclear cells (PBMCs), taken before the fourth cycle of nivolumab. Every receptor here comes from a human donor with classical Hodgkin lymphoma. CDR3s include the opening cysteine and the closing phenylalanine or tryptophan. The D gene is left open where the match is weak. Clone size is not always given. Where it is, it says once, few, many or a class for expanded clones.

>TRBV15|TRBJ2-1|few|TRBD2
CATSRDPTSGEQFF
TGTGCCACCAGCAGAGATCCTACTAGCGGTGAGCAGTTCTTC
>TRBV28|TRBJ1-5|NA|NA
CASSSTQLTQPQHF
TGTGCCAGCAGTTCTACACAACTGACGCAGCCCCAGCATTTT
>TRBV9|TRBJ2-1|NA|TRBD2
CASSQRLAQNEQFF
TGTGCCAGCAGCCAAAGACTAGCTCAGAATGAGCAGTTCTTC
>TRBV5-4|TRBJ1-1|NA|NA
CASRSMTGGNTEAFF
TGTGCCAGCAGAAGTATGACAGGAGGGAACACTGAAGCTTTCTTT
>TRBV29-1|TRBJ1-1|few|NA
CSVAGRFNTEAFF
TGCAGCGTTGCGGGACGGTTTAACACTGAAGCTTTCTTT
>TRBV30|TRBJ1-2|NA|TRBD1
CAWKGQVNGYTF
TGTGCCTGGAAAGGACAGGTTAATGGCTACACCTTC
>TRBV7-3|TRBJ2-3|NA|NA
CASSLIGIGADTQYF
TGTGCCAGCAGCTTAATCGGGATAGGTGCAGATACGCAGTATTTT
>TRBV6-1|TRBJ2-7|NA|NA
CASSEFPVEGLGQYF
TGTGCCAGCAGTGAATTTCCCGTCGAGGGGTTAGGGCAGTACTTC
>TRBV5-4|TRBJ2-5|NA|NA
CASSLEQGQETQYF
TGTGCCAGCAGCTTGGAACAGGGCCAAGAGACCCAGTACTTC
>TRBV10-2|TRBJ1-3|NA|NA
CASRAAGSGNTIYF
TGCGCCAGCAGGGCAGCCGGCTCTGGAAACACCATATATTTT
>TRBV30|TRBJ1-2|NA|NA
CAWSVKGVPYGYTF
TGTGCCTGGAGTGTAAAGGGCGTTCCCTATGGCTACACCTTC
>TRBV6-6|TRBJ2-7|NA|NA
CASSYPGLSYEQYF
TGTGCCAGCAGTTACCCGGGACTCTCCTACGAGCAGTACTTC
>TRBV5-6|TRBJ2-3|NA|NA
CASRDAGGVSTDTQYF
TGTGCCAGCAGGGATGCAGGGGGGGTGAGCACAGATACGCAGTATTTT
>TRBV5-1|TRBJ1-1|NA|NA
CASSLDLNTEAFF
TGCGCCAGCAGCTTGGACTTGAACACTGAAGCTTTCTTT
>TRBV2|TRBJ1-5|NA|NA
CASSEQGGSSNQPQHF
TGTGCCAGCAGTGAACAAGGGGGATCGAGCAATCAGCCCCAGCATTTT
>TRBV10-3|TRBJ2-7|NA|NA
CAISEGLDGYEQYF
TGTGCCATCAGTGAGGGACTCGATGGATACGAGCAGTACTTC
>TRBV10-3|TRBJ2-5|NA|TRBD1
CAISGQGGETQYF
TGTGCCATCAGTGGACAGGGGGGTGAGACCCAGTACTTC
>TRBV5-1|TRBJ1-5|NA|NA
CASSLTGGAYSNQPQHF
TGCGCCAGCAGCTTGACGGGGGGCGCTTATAGCAATCAGCCCCAGCATTTT
>TRBV28|TRBJ1-1|NA|NA
CASTLPGATEAFF
TGTGCCAGCACCCTTCCGGGGGCCACTGAAGCTTTCTTT
>TRBV9|TRBJ1-6|once|TRBD1
CASGTTGDTISPLHF
TGTGCCAGCGGGACTACAGGGGATACCATTTCACCCCTCCACTTT
>TRBV6-5|TRBJ2-7|NA|TRBD2
CASIRPGLPYEQYF
TGTGCCAGCATCAGACCGGGACTACCCTACGAGCAGTACTTC
>TRBV6-5|TRBJ2-7|NA|NA
CASSYSVGGGGHEQYF
TGTGCCAGCAGTTACTCGGTCGGTGGGGGGGGCCACGAGCAGTACTTC
>TRBV7-8|TRBJ2-5|NA|TRBD1
CASSHRGPQETQYF
TGTGCCAGCAGTCACAGGGGGCCCCAAGAGACCCAGTACTTC
>TRBV9|TRBJ1-1|few|NA
CASSPSGGHTEAFF
TGTGCCAGCAGCCCCAGTGGGGGGCACACTGAAGCTTTCTTT